The T cell receptor (beta chain) described here comes from a study of blood T cell repertoires in COVID-19. The CDR3 contains 16 residues. The ends lost 1 base at V and 5 bases at J; junction bases unmatched: 9. Germline CDR1 and CDR2: SGDLS and YYNGEE. Sequencing was performed with immunoSEQ multiplex PCR; in TCRdb, only in-frame clones are kept and a portion is missing. The sample holds around 220,000 clones, around 75% seen once. The sequence was obtained from a human donor in a cohort sampled during active COVID-19. The chain combines TRBV9 with TRBJ2-1, with 7 bases lining up with TRBD2. The material sequenced was peripheral blood. The CDR3 protein is CASSVTGGGGDNEQFF. CDR3 sequence (DNA): TGTGCCAGCAGCGTAACGGGGGGAGGAGGCGACAATGAGCAGTTCTTC.